The clone carrying this T cell receptor (beta chain) showed up just once. Its antigen remains unidentified. A junction end diverges from the germline sequence, so it may reflect a read error. The record originates from a study of blood T cells in healthy people across ages. About the study: About one barcoded beta molecule per two T cells came from capture by template switching. Study-wide points: A strong correlation was found between TCR beta diversity and the percentage of naive T cells. Diversity was higher, and naive CD4+ cells more numerous, in long-lived donors than in aged donors.

Germline loops: CDR1 KGHSH, CDR2 LQKENI. There are 16 residues in the CDR3. It was with a sample-barcoded 5' primer and a J-beta primer mix that a second PCR of roughly 6 to 11 cycles was run. In TCRdb, the 5' RACE reads were re-called with MiXCR into one record per CDR3 protein. This sample yields about a million distinct CDR3 sequences, of which more than 30% are seen a single time; around 13% belongs to the top ten. The study drew donors from healthy Caucasian individuals in Russia aged roughly 6 to 95. The chain couples TRBV18 to TRBJ2-1; 9 bases are a match to TRBD1. Sequenced sample: blood. The receptor was isolated from a man aged 18 to 29 in good health. The CDR3 bases are TGTGCCAGTTCACCCCGGGACAGGGAGTCCTACAGTGAGCAGTTCTTC. Translation gives CASSPRDRESYSEQFF.